This TCR beta chain stems from a study of T cells in Graves' hyperthyroidism and ophthalmopathy. The PBMCs studied were ones that came from 10 ml fresh peripheral blood. Study-wide findings and caveats: Blood held most thyroid clonotypes expanded above 0.001 frequency.

Researchers amplified the TCR beta CDR3 regions from RNA transcripts. First-round RT-PCR with HTBI primers amplified the TCR CDR3 region. TCRdb reprocessed the multiplex PCR reads via MiXCR and lists one record per CDR3 protein. The table records hundreds of thousands of distinct CDR3 sequences, roughly a sixth of them present only once. The CDR3 is 14 amino acids. Trimming removed 10 bases from V and 1 base from J, with 15 bases in between. Per the germline V gene, CDR1 is SEHNR and CDR2 is FQNEAQ (reference sequence). On this clonotype: The antigen remains undetermined.

Sequenced material: blood. This sequence joins TRBV7-9 and TRBJ2-3; TRBD2 is a possible D gene (7 bases). The source is a woman between 18 and 30 years old with Graves' hyperthyroidism. CDR3 residues: CAKGGGARTDTQYF. Here the CDR3 DNA reads TGTGCCAAAGGCGGGGGCGCCCGCACAGATACGCAGTATTTT.